The clone carrying this T cell receptor (beta chain) turned up a few times. Its antigen is unknown. TCR alpha and TCR beta cDNA libraries carrying sample barcodes and UMIs were produced by 5'RACE using constant-segment primers. TCRdb itself ran the 5' RACE reads through MiXCR, one entry per CDR3 protein. The table shows 150,000 to 200,000 distinct CDR3 sequences, with roughly 10% occurring only once. This CDR3 is built from 18 residues. The data are from a study of T-cell memory formation after mild COVID-19. Overall study: The TCR clusters were mostly specific to one donor. Study findings and constraints: Several responding clones turned up in pre-infection memory, indicating that cross-reactive memory may have taken part. Nothing confirmed that second-wave clones peaking on day 37 were specific for SARS-CoV-2.

This receptor was taken from a man younger than 35 who had mild COVID-19 (a few samples of this study predate the infection). Cell type and time point are not known. The chain couples TRBV21-1 to TRBJ2-5; TRBD1 is the table's D call, not checked against the DNA. TRBV21-1 is described as a pseudogene. The sequencing sample was made of PBMCs or a T cell subset sorted from them (not recorded which). The chain's CDR3 is CASSKEYRGQGSQETQYF. The CDR3 DNA sequence: TGTGCCAGCAGCAAAGAGTATAGAGGACAGGGATCCCAAGAGACCCAGTACTTC.